The clone carrying this TCR beta chain was seen more than once but under ten times. Antigen: not known. Using immunoSEQ multiplex PCR, the repertoire was profiled, and TCRdb retains in-frame clones only, with some absent. In the table there are about 130,000 clones, about 91% of which are singletons. This sample was included in a study of cytomegalovirus exposure and HLA in healthy donors. General observations from the study: Altogether, some 170 TCR beta chains were recorded as cytomegalovirus-associated.

The CDR3 is 13 residues long. Germline V CDR1 and CDR2: GTSNPN, SVGIG (reference sequence). V dropped 4 bases and J dropped 6 bases, with 13 bases sitting between them. The chain joins TRBV30 to TRBJ1-5; D unclear. The sequencing sample was made of PBMCs. The clonotype originates from a woman under 30 in good health and CMV-seropositive. CDR3 sequence: CAWTRTRGQPQHF. The CDR3 region has the DNA TGTGCCTGGACCCGGACTAGAGGTCAGCCCCAGCATTTT.